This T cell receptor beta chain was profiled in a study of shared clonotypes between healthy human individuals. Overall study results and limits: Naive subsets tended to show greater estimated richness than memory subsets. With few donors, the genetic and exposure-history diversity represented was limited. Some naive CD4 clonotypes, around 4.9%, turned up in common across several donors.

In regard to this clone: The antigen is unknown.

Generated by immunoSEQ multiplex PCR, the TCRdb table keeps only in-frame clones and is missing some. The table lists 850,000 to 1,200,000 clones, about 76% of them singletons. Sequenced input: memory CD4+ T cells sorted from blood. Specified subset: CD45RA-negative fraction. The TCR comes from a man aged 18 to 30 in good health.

The CDR3 loop reads CAISVAGRGTEAFF. CDR3 in DNA: TGTGCCATCAGTGTGGCCGGGAGGGGCACTGAAGCTTTCTTT. The rearrangement links TRBV10-3 to TRBJ1-1, with D maybe TRBD1 (5 bases). The germline V gene has CDR1 ENHRY and CDR2 SYGVKD. This CDR3 has 14 amino acids. V lost 4 bases to trimming and J lost 4 bases, with 13 bases between them.